The sequence of this T cell receptor (beta chain) was determined in a study of cytomegalovirus exposure and HLA in healthy donors. Study results and caveats: The presence/absence work took it that sequencing depth was about the same across donors.

In germline, CDR1 is SNHLY, CDR2 FYNNEI. CDR3 length: 15 residues. The V gene end was trimmed by 11 bases and the J gene end by 1 base; junction bases not matched to a gene: 8. About this clone itself: The antigen remains unidentified.

The PCR had 60 Vbeta and 13 Jbeta primers. Repertoires were generated with immunoSEQ multiplex PCR, while TCRdb's copy carries only in-frame clones and drops some. The sample holds under 90,000 clones, 77% seen once. The sequence was obtained from a man aged 50-59 years in good health and CMV-seropositive. Sequencing was carried out using PBMCs. This chain links TRBV2 with TRBJ2-3; TRBD2 agrees at 11 bases. In DNA form, the CDR3 reads TGTGCCTGTAAACTAGCGGGAGTTGGCACAGATACGCAGTATTTT. Protein: CACKLAGVGTDTQYF.